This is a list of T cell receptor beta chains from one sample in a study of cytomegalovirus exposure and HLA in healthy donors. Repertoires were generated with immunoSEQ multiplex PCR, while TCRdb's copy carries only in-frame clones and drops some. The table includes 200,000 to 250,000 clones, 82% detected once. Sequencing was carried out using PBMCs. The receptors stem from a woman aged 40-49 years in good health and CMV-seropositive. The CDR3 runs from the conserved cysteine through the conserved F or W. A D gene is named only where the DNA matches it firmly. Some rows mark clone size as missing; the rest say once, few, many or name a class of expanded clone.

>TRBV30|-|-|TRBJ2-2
TGTGCCTGGAGTGGGCAAGACACCGGGGAGCTGTTTTTT
CAWSGQDTGELFF
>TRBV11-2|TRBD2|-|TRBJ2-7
TGTGCCAGCAGCTCGCCCACTAGCGGACCCTACGAGCAGTACTTC
CASSSPTSGPYEQYF
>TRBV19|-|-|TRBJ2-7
TGTGCCAGTAGTATAGGCCCGACAGAGTTCGCCTACGAGCAGTACTTC
CASSIGPTEFAYEQYF
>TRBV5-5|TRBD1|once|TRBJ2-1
TGTGCCAGCAGCAGCCGAGGGGGCGCGGATTACAATGAGCAGTTCTTC
CASSSRGGADYNEQFF
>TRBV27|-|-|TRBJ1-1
TGTGCCAGCAGTTTATTGGCAGGGAACGTTGTGAACACTGAAGCTTTCTTT
CASSLLAGNVVNTEAFF
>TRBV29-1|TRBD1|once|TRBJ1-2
TGCAGCGTTGAGGGGACAGTTGACGGCTACACCTTC
CSVEGTVDGYTF
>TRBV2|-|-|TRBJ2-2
TGTGCCAGCAGGGAGTCGAAGGGCGGGTTCACCAGGGAGCTGTTTTTT
CASRESKGGFTRELFF
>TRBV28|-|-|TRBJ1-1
TGTGCCACCCACCTCGGGACAACCGAAGCTTTCTTT
CATHLGTTEAFF
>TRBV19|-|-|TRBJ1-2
TGTGCCAGTCAACGCGACCGGGACATCGATAACTATGGCTACACCTTC
CASQRDRDIDNYGYTF
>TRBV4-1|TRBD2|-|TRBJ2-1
TGCGCCAGCAGCTACCGGACTAGCGTAGATGAGCAGTTCTTC
CASSYRTSVDEQFF
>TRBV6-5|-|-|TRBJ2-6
TGTGCCAGCACCGGACAGTTCTCTGGGGCCAACGTCCTGACTTTC
CASTGQFSGANVLTF
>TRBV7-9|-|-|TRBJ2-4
TGTGCCAGCAGCTTAGGGGGGGAGTCAAAGAAAAACATTCAGTACTTC
CASSLGGESKKNIQYF
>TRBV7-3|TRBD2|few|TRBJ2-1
TGTGCCAGCAGCCCCGGGGGCGGGGGGGCCTCCGAGCAGTTCTTC
CASSPGGGGASEQFF
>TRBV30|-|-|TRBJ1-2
TGTGCCTACCGGGGTTATGGCTACACCTTC
CAYRGYGYTF
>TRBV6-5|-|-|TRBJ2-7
TGTGCCAGCAGCCCCACTGGCGGCGAGCAGTACTTC
CASSPTGGEQYF
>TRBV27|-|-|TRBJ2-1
TGTGCCAGCAGTTTTATAGACAATGAGCAGTTCTTC
CASSFIDNEQFF
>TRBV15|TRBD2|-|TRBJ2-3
TGTGCCACCAGCGGAAGCGGGGCCTCTAGCACAGATACGCAGTATTTT
CATSGSGASSTDTQYF
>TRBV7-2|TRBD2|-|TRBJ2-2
TGTGCCAGCAGCTTAGCTGTCGGGGGGGCCCCCGGGGAGCTGTTTTTT
CASSLAVGGAPGELFF
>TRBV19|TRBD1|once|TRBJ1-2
TGTGCCAGTCGTTCTCAGGGGGGACCGACCGCTAACTATGGCTACACCTTC
CASRSQGGPTANYGYTF
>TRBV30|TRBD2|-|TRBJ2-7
TGTGCCTGGAGTGATCGGACTAGCGTCACCTACGAGCAGTACTTC
CAWSDRTSVTYEQYF
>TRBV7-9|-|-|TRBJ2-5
TGTGCCAGCAGCAGGCCGGAGGAGACCCAGTACTTC
CASSRPEETQYF
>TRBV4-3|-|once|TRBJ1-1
TGCGCCAGCAGCCAAGTTGCCCAGAGGGACACTGAAGCTTTCTTT
CASSQVAQRDTEAFF
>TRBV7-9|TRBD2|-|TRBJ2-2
TGTGCCAGCAGCCTTTCGAGGACTAGCGGGAGTACCGGGGAGCTGTTTTTT
CASSLSRTSGSTGELFF
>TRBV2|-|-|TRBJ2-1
TGTGCCACTCGGGGCTCCTACAATGAGCAGTTCTTC
CATRGSYNEQFF
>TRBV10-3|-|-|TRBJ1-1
TGTGCCATCAGTGAGTCATGGGGGGGGACGCCTGAAGCTTTCTTT
CAISESWGGTPEAFF
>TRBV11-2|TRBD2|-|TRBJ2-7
TGTGCCAGCAGCCTAGGGACTAGCGGGATCTACGAGCAGTACTTC
CASSLGTSGIYEQYF
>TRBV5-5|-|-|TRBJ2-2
TGTGCCAGCAGTGTCCGGGACATCACCGGGGAGCTGTTTTTT
CASSVRDITGELFF
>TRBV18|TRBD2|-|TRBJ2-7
TGTGCCAGCTCACAGGGACTAGCGGGCCCATACGAGCAGTACTTC
CASSQGLAGPYEQYF
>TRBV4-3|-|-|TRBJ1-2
TGCGCCAGCAGCCAAGTGACGGGGTCGGCTGGCTACACCTTC
CASSQVTGSAGYTF